This T cell receptor beta chain appears in the sequencing data of a study of shared clonotypes between healthy human individuals. Study background: Donors had three CD4 naive, three CD4 memory, two CD8 naive and one CD8 memory plate apiece.

Study observations and caveats: Shared across four donors were approximately 5% of the naive CD4 clonotypes.

In the case of this clone: Its target is unknown.

Germline V gene lookup returns CDR1 MNHEY and CDR2 SVGAGI. V lost 2 bases and J lost 2, with 10 bases in between. This CDR3 is 15 amino acids long. Using immunoSEQ multiplex PCR, the repertoire was profiled, and TCRdb retains in-frame clones only, with some absent. Of a few million clones listed, approximately 90% are singletons. Sequenced: naive CD4+ T cells sorted from blood. Indicated subset: CD45RA+ positively selected. This clonotype originated in a man younger than 35 in good health. V gene TRBV6-5 combines with J gene TRBJ1-3; D is possibly TRBD1 (6 bases). The CDR3 is CASSYDRSTGNTIYF. DNA for the CDR3: TGTGCCAGCAGTTACGACAGGAGTACTGGAAACACCATATATTTT.